This T cell receptor (beta chain) was retrieved from a study of CD8 T cells in ankylosing spondylitis. Germline V gives CDR1 WNHNN, CDR2 SYGVQD (reference sequence). The CDR3 runs to 16 residues. Trimming cost V 0 bases and J 1 base, with 12 bases left between them. TCRdb fed the 5' RACE reads into MiXCR, producing one record per CDR3 protein. This sample has around 150,000 distinct CDR3 sequences, with approximately 20% found just once. General observations from the study: Disease-associated clones were CD8+ and fairly uncommon in peripheral blood. It was reported that disease-linked clones were significantly enriched in matched ankylosing spondylitis synovial fluid. The study identified a TCR beta motif of roughly eight highly homologous variants that appeared characteristic of ankylosing spondylitis blood.

Notes on this clonotype: Its antigen remains unidentified.

The chain combines TRBV10-1 with TRBJ1-1; no clear D gene. Sequencing was performed on blood, either unsorted or a sorted T cell fraction (not recorded which). This receptor was taken from a male donor with ankylosing spondylitis or in good health (not recorded which). The DNA for the CDR3 is TGCGCCAGCAGTGAGTCCCCTCGGACGGGGAACACTGAAGCTTTCTTT. This sequence encodes CASSESPRTGNTEAFF.